This entry is about one T cell receptor beta chain. These data come from a study of blood T cell repertoires in COVID-19. The wider study: In each case, the material was cDNA or gDNA derived from T cells, B-cell-depleted T cells, or PBMCs.

Method: immunoSEQ multiplex PCR; TCRdb's copy keeps in-frame clones and lacks some. The sample has approximately 150,000 clones, roughly 84% seen once. V shed 5 bases and J 3 bases; nucleotides not matched to a gene: 7. CDR1 and CDR2 (germline): SGHAT, FQDESV (reference sequence). CDR3 size: 16 residues. The chain has TRBV11-1 and TRBJ2-1; 10 positions match TRBD2. The sequencing input was peripheral blood. The TCR comes from a woman aged 60 to 75 with acute or convalescent COVID-19. The CDR3 DNA is TGTGCCAGCAGCCGCCGGACTAGCGGACTCTACAATGAGCAGTTCTTC. It translates to CASSRRTSGLYNEQFF.